The present TCR beta chain was sequenced within a study of T cell changes during pregnancy in multiple sclerosis. This table comes from immunoSEQ multiplex PCR, and its TCRdb copy is limited to in-frame clones, with some not included. The top ten clones hold approximately 7.8% of a sample with around 36,000 clones, about 91% of them seen once. V dropped 0 bases and J dropped 0 bases, with 6 bases sitting between them. Germline CDR1 and CDR2: ENHRY and SYGVKD. The CDR3 totals 15 residues. The material sequenced was CD8+ T cells from peripheral blood mononuclear cells, taken before pregnancy. The sequence was collected from a female donor with multiple sclerosis, enrolled in a pregnancy study. The chain couples TRBV10-3 to TRBJ2-1, with D unclear. CDR3 in DNA: TGTGCCATCAGTGAGTCACGGAGCTCCTACAATGAGCAGTTCTTC. This codes for CAISESRSSYNEQFF.